This TCR beta chain came from a study of shared clonotypes between healthy human individuals. It was into CD45RA+ naive and CD45RA-negative memory subsets that the CD4+ cells were split. The data were produced by immunoSEQ multiplex PCR, yet TCRdb's version contains in-frame clones alone and is incomplete. This repertoire shows about 2.3 million clones, about nine tenths found once; its top ten account for more than 0.35%. Study conclusions and caveats: Represented diversity, genetic and exposure-history alike, was limited by few donors. Sequencing depth was a factor that was expected to affect clonotype sharing among donors.

Remarks on this clone: Its antigen is unidentified.

The source is a man between 18 and 35 years old in good health. Some clones in this sample may be carry-over from other donors' samples. The sample consisted of naive CD4+ T cells from PBMCs. The subset denotes: CD45RA+ positively selected.

The CDR3 protein is CASSPATSGGELFF. CDR3 coding DNA: TGTGCCAGCTCACCTGCGACTAGTGGCGGGGAGCTGTTTTTT. The chain is built from TRBV18 and TRBJ2-2; D possibly corresponds to TRBD2 (6 bases). The CDR3 is made up of 14 amino acids. Trimming took 3 bases from V and 7 from J, leaving 12 bases between them. From germline, CDR1 is KGHSH and CDR2 LQKENI. The whole variable domain, remainder taken from reference TRBV18 and TRBJ2-2, is NAGVMQNPRHLVRRRGQEARLRCSPMKGHSHVYWYRQLPEEGLKFMVYLQKENIIDESGMPKERFSAEFPKEGPSILRIQQVVRGDSAAYFCASSPATSGGELFFGEGSRLTVL.